This TCR beta chain was documented in a study of tumor-infiltrating lymphocytes in glioblastoma multiforme. A word on this clonotype: Its target is not known. This may come from a read error, since a much larger clone is one base off.

V trimming: 5 bases; J trimming: 12 bases; junction bases outside the gene matches: 7. The CDR3 totals 12 residues. Germline V gives CDR1 SGHNT, CDR2 YENEEA. TCR beta libraries were built from RNA through three nested multiplex PCR rounds using modified ARM-PCR. These TCRB libraries lack any described unique molecular identifiers. One entry per CDR3 protein results from TCRdb running MiXCR on the multiplex PCR reads. The sample includes some 15,000 distinct CDR3 sequences, over 60% seen only once; the top ten take over 35%. General study findings and limits: RNA-based TCR sequencing may distort clone frequencies, since cells carry unequal TCR transcript numbers. Only one glioblastoma patient had TCR and mutation analysis.

This clonotype originated in a male donor with glioblastoma. Source material: brain tumor tissue. V is TRBV11-3 and J is TRBJ2-1, with TRBD1 matching 7 bases. CDR3 coding DNA: TGTGCCAGCAGCCCCAGACAGGGTGGGCAGTTCTTC. It yields the protein CASSPRQGGQFF. Complete variable domain (other parts from reference TRBV11-3 and TRBJ2-1): EAGVVQSPRYKIIEKKQPVAFWCNPISGHNTLYWYLQNLGQGPELLIRYENEEAVDDSQLPKDRFSAERLKGVDSTLKIQPAELGDSAVYLCASSPRQGGQFFGPGTRLTVL.